This entry describes one TCR beta chain. This sample stems from a study of CD8+CD57+ T cells in acquired aplastic anemia. It was genomic DNA that served as the template for profiling TCR beta VDJ and CDR3. TCRdb reanalysed the reads using MiXCR and keeps one entry per CDR3 protein. This table holds roughly 500,000 distinct CDR3 sequences, around 30% found once. J gave up 2 bases and V 1 base, and 3 bases lay outside the gene matches. This CDR3 region has 15 residues. Germline V gene data show CDR1 as LNHDA and CDR2 as SQIVND (reference sequence). Only patients with CD8+CD57+ cell expansion on flow cytometry were chosen for sequencing.

The chain has TRBV19 and TRBJ1-2, with TRBD1 matching 8 bases. The specimen was sorted CD4+, CD8+, or CD8+CD57+ T cells (not recorded which) from PBMCs. The origin of this receptor is a human donor with aplastic anemia. CDR3 sequence: CASSIGRTGNYGYTF. The CDR3 DNA follows: TGTGCCAGTAGTATAGGTCGGACAGGGAACTATGGCTACACCTTC.